This T cell receptor beta chain was retrieved from a study of blood T cell repertoires in COVID-19. Study in general: Some COVID-19 samples were acute and others convalescent; all came from the United States, Italy and Spain.

V shed 1 base and J shed 8 bases, with 13 bases lying between them. The CDR3 totals 14 residues. Germline assignment: CDR1 SGHRS and CDR2 YFSETQ. Measured with immunoSEQ multiplex PCR; TCRdb has only the in-frame clones, and not every one. The sample includes approximately 100,000 clones, 80% to 90% seen only once; the top ten take less than 3%. This clone has just a few counts. The chain recombines TRBV5-1 with TRBJ1-3, with D uncertain. Material for sequencing was PBMCs or T cells enriched from blood (not recorded which). This sequence originates from a woman aged 45-65 years who had recovered from COVID-19. CDR3: CASSLFSRVDTIYF. The DNA of the CDR3 is TGCGCCAGCAGCTTGTTCTCGAGGGTGGACACCATATATTTT. Based on the CDR3 plus reference TRBV5-1 and TRBJ1-3, the full variable domain is KAGVTQTPRYLIKTRGQQVTLSCSPISGHRSVSWYQQTPGQGLQFLFEYFSETQRNKGNFPGRFSGRQFSNSRSEMNVSTLELGDSALYLCASSLFSRVDTIYFGEGSWLTVV.